A single sample gave rise to the 17 T cell receptor beta chains below, sequenced in a study of graft-versus-host responses after intestinal transplantation. The data were produced by immunoSEQ multiplex PCR, yet TCRdb's version contains in-frame clones alone and is incomplete. Of some 77,000 clones detected, about nine tenths appear once; the ten largest clones hold roughly 0.64%. The sequencing here drew on PBMCs, taken 98 days after intestinal transplantation. These receptors all come from a human patient who received an intestinal transplant, so some T cells may come from the graft donor.

The rearrangement joins TRBV27 to TRBJ1-5; D unresolved. This CDR3 spans 14 amino acids. CDR1 and CDR2 from the germline V gene are MNHEY and SMNVEV (reference sequence). Trimming removed 7 bases at V and 4 bases at J, with 14 bases between. The DNA of the CDR3 is TGTGCCAGCATCCGGACCCCCAGGAATCAGCCCCAGCATTTT. It codes for CASIRTPRNQPQHF.

V gene TRBV11-2 combines with J gene TRBJ2-5, with D possibly being TRBD1 (6 bases). Germline V CDR1 and CDR2: SGHAT, FQNNGV. The ends were cut back, 0 bases at V and 4 bases at J, with 12 bases in the middle. The CDR3 length is 15 residues. The CDR3 reads CASSLDLGRGETQYF. The CDR3 nucleotides read TGTGCCAGCAGCTTAGATCTGGGCAGGGGAGAGACCCAGTACTTC.

This clone showed up just once. This chain links TRBV5-4 with TRBJ1-1; 7 bases agree with TRBD1. This CDR3 spans 14 amino acids. V was pared by 0 bases and J by 5 bases, with 4 bases of the junction left unmatched. Per the germline V gene, CDR1 is SGHNT and CDR2 is YYREEE (reference sequence). The CDR3 DNA is TGTGCCAGCAGCTTGGAGGGGGCGAGGACTGAAGCTTTCTTT. It codes for CASSLEGARTEAFF.

This rearrangement joins TRBV29-1 to TRBJ2-7, with D perhaps being TRBD1 or TRBD2 (5 bases each). CDR1 is SQVTM, CDR2 ANQGSEA, per germline. Trimming left V 3 bases short and J 5 bases short, with 8 bases between. This CDR3 comprises 11 residues. CDR3 coding DNA: TGCAGCGTTGAGGGACCAGACGAGCAGTACTTC. Protein product: CSVEGPDEQYF.

This clone was found a few times. The chain has TRBV7-9 and TRBJ2-7; 7 nucleotides line up with TRBD2. V was clipped by 4 bases and J by 2 bases; unmatched bases: 8. The V gene's germline CDR1 is SEHNR and CDR2 FQNEAQ (reference sequence). The CDR3 covers 15 residues. CDR3: CASSSYAGLAYEQYF. The CDR3 nucleotides read TGTGCCAGCAGCTCATACGCAGGACTAGCCTACGAGCAGTACTTC.

The V gene is TRBV4-1, the J gene TRBJ1-2, with D perhaps matching TRBD1 (5 bases). CDR3 length: 14 amino acids. Germline loops: CDR1 MGHRA, CDR2 YSYEKL. V shed 1 base and J shed 0 bases, with 6 bases lying between them. As DNA, the CDR3 is TGCGCCAGCAGCCAAGGCAGGGCTAACTATGGCTACACCTTC. This translates into CASSQGRANYGYTF.

This chain connects TRBV4-1 to TRBJ2-1; D is perhaps TRBD1 or TRBD2 (5 bases each). Trimming left V 4 bases short and J 5 bases short, with 15 bases between. Germline V gene data show CDR1 as MGHRA and CDR2 as YSYEKL. The CDR3 is 15 residues long. CDR3 residues: CASSLLWGSHNEQFF. CDR3 in DNA: TGCGCCAGCAGCCTCCTTTGGGGGTCCCACAATGAGCAGTTCTTC.

The chain uses TRBV5-8 and TRBJ1-5; possibly TRBD1 for D (5 bases). This CDR3 is 17 amino acids long. Between the trimmed V and J ends, which lost 0 bases and 1 base, there was a span of 14 bases. Germline loops: CDR1 SGHTS, CDR2 YDEGEE. The CDR3 DNA is TGTGCCAGCAGCTTGGAGGGCAGGGTAAGCAGCAATCAGCCCCAGCATTTT. Residues: CASSLEGRVSSNQPQHF.

The chain employs TRBV15 and TRBJ2-7; maybe TRBD2 (6 bases). The CDR3 is made up of 18 amino acids. The germline V and J ends were trimmed by 0 bases and 1 base, with 19 bases remaining between them. Germline CDR1 reads LNHNV; CDR2 reads YYDKDF (reference sequence). CDR3 residues: CATSRDTPAGGASYEQYF. CDR3 nucleotides: TGTGCCACCAGCAGAGATACCCCAGCCGGCGGGGCATCCTACGAGCAGTACTTC.

The V call is TRBV27, the J call TRBJ1-6; TRBD1 might be the D (5 bases). V gave up 3 bases and J gave up 2 bases, with 11 bases separating them. The germline gives CDR1 MNHEY, CDR2 SMNVEV (reference sequence). This CDR3 is 16 amino acids long. CDR3 residues: CASSFSSRAYNSPLHF. CDR3 nucleotides: TGTGCCAGCAGTTTTTCCAGCAGGGCCTATAATTCACCCCTCCACTTT.

This chain uses TRBV4-2 with TRBJ2-1; TRBD1 aligns across 7 bases. CDR1 is LGHNA, CDR2 YNFKEQ, per germline. V shed 1 base and J 5 bases; nucleotides not matched to a gene: 5. The CDR3 runs 15 residues. The CDR3 spells CASSQGADRDNEQFF. Here the CDR3 DNA reads TGTGCCAGCAGCCAAGGCGCCGACAGGGACAATGAGCAGTTCTTC.

The chain is built from TRBV6-5 and TRBJ2-5; 10 nucleotides match TRBD1. The germline CDR1 and CDR2 sequences are MNHEY and SVGAGI. This CDR3 region has 15 residues. Trimming removed 4 bases from V and 5 bases from J; junction bases left unmatched: 7. The chain's CDR3 is CASSLTGGAEETQYF. In DNA, the CDR3 is TGTGCCAGCAGTTTGACAGGGGGCGCAGAGGAGACCCAGTACTTC.

In this sample, this clone turned up once. The V call is TRBV2, the J call TRBJ1-1, with D possibly TRBD1 on 6 matching bases. The V gene's germline CDR1 is SNHLY and CDR2 FYNNEI. There are 17 residues in the CDR3. Trimming removed 1 base at V and 4 bases at J, with 19 bases between. For the CDR3, the DNA is TGTGCCAGCAGTGAAGAGGAGACAGGCTATCGAAGCACTGAAGCTTTCTTT. Protein: CASSEEETGYRSTEAFF. Using reference TRBV2 and TRBJ1-1 for the parts outside the CDR3, the full variable domain is EPEVTQTPSHQVTQMGQEVILRCVPISNHLYFYWYRQILGQKVEFLVSFYNNEISEKSEIFDDQFSVERPDGSNFTLKIRSTKLEDSAMYFCASSEEETGYRSTEAFFGQGTRLTVV.

The chain employs TRBV2 and TRBJ2-2; the D is unclear. The CDR3 has 11 amino acids. With 7 bases removed from V and 5 bases from J, the gap between germline ends came to 5 bases. Germline CDR1 SNHLY, CDR2 FYNNEI. The CDR3 DNA is TGTGCCAGCACCCAGACCGGGGAGCTGTTTTTT. It is translated as CASTQTGELFF.

The V and J genes are TRBV5-1 and TRBJ2-7, with unresolved D. The germline V and J ends were trimmed by 4 bases and 4 bases, with 9 bases remaining between them. The V gene's germline CDR1 is SGHRS and CDR2 YFSETQ. This CDR3 has 12 residues. CDR3 amino acids: CASSPDLYEQYF. The CDR3 DNA is TGCGCCAGCAGCCCGGACCTTTACGAGCAGTACTTC.

In its sample, this clone was seen once. This chain uses TRBV7-9 with TRBJ2-7; 10 bases line up with TRBD1. The CDR3 is made up of 14 amino acids. Germline V gives CDR1 SEHNR, CDR2 FQNEAQ (reference sequence). V was pared by 8 bases and J by 3 bases, with 7 bases of the junction left unmatched. DNA for the CDR3: TGTGCCAGCGGCCGGGACAGGGGTAGCTACGAGCAGTACTTC. Its translation: CASGRDRGSYEQYF.

The chain employs TRBV27 and TRBJ1-1; D may be TRBD1 (5 bases). This CDR3 contains 13 residues. The germline V gene has CDR1 MNHEY and CDR2 SMNVEV (reference sequence). The V end was cut by 5 bases, the J end by 6 bases, with 13 bases between. The CDR3 nucleotides are TGTGCCAGCAGTAACCGACAGTCTCCTGAAGCTTTCTTT. The encoded protein is CASSNRQSPEAFF.